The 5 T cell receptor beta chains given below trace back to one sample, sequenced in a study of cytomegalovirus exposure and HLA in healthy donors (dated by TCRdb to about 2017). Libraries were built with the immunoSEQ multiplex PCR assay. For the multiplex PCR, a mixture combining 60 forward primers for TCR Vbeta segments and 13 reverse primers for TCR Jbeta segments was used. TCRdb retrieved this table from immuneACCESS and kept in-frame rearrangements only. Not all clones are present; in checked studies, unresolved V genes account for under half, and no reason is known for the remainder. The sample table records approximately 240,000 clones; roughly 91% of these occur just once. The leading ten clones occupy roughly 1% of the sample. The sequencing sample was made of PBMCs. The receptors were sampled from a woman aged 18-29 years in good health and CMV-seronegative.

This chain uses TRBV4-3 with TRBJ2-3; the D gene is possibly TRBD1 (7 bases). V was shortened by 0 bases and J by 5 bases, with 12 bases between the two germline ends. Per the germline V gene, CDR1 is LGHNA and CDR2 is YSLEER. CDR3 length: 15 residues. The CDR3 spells CASSQDGRGVDTQYF. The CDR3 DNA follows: TGCGCCAGCAGCCAAGACGGCAGGGGGGTAGATACGCAGTATTTT.

The CDR3 DNA sequence: TGTGCCAGCAAAAGATCGGGAGAGGAGACCCAGTACTTC. It yields the protein CASKRSGEETQYF. V usage is TRBV11-2 and J usage is TRBJ2-5; D may be TRBD2 (6 bases). The CDR3 has 13 amino acids. V lost 7 bases and J lost 5, with 14 bases in between. CDR1 and CDR2 from the germline V gene are SGHAT and FQNNGV.

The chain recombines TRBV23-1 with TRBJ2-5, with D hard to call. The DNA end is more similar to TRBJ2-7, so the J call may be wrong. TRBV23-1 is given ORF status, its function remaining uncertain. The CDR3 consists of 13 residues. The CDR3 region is CASSQSCHYEQYF. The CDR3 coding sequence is TGCGCCAGCAGTCAATCGTGTCACTACGAGCAGTACTTC.

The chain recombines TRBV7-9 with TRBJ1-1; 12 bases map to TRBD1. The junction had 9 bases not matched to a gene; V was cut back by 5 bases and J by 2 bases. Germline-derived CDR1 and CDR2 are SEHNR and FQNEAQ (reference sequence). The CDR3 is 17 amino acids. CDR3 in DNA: TGTGCCAGCAGCACTTCCGGGACAGGGGGCAGAAACACTGAAGCTTTCTTT. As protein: CASSTSGTGGRNTEAFF.

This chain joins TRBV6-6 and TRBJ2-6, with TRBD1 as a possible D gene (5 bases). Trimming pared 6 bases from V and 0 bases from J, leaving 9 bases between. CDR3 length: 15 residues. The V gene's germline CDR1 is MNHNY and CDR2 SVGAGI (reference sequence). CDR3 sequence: CASSNRSSGANVLTF. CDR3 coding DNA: TGTGCCAGCAGCAACAGGTCCTCTGGGGCCAACGTCCTGACTTTC.